The sequence of this T cell receptor (beta chain) was determined in a study of cytomegalovirus exposure and HLA in healthy donors. Findings and caveats of the study: The study flagged roughly 150 TCR beta chains as cytomegalovirus-associated.

Note on this clone: Antigen unknown.

The PCR ran on 60 Vbeta and 13 Jbeta primers. Clones were read by immunoSEQ multiplex PCR, and TCRdb kept only the in-frame ones, dropping some. This table holds tens of thousands of clones, under 80% found once. The V gene lost 3 bases and the J gene lost 7 bases, with 15 bases spanning the gap. The CDR3 extends over 14 amino acids. Germline CDR1 is SGHVS and CDR2 is FNYEAQ. This chain joins TRBV7-6 and TRBJ1-1, with no clear D. The receptor was derived from a man in his 60s in good health and CMV-seropositive. The sequencing sample was made of PBMCs. CDR3 DNA sequence: TGTGCCAGCAGCTTGAAACCCCCCGGGGATGAAGCTTTCTTT. Translating gives CASSLKPPGDEAFF.